Listed here are 29 T cell receptor beta chains from one sample, sequenced in a study of cytomegalovirus exposure and HLA in healthy donors (dated by TCRdb to 2015 to 2018). Library preparation used the immunoSEQ multiplex PCR assay. The multiplex PCR relied on a mix of 60 forward primers for TCR Vbeta segments and 13 reverse primers for TCR Jbeta segments. TCRdb took over this immuneACCESS table, retaining in-frame rearrangements with V and J assigned. Such tables are incomplete; in checked studies, under half of the missing clones stem from an unresolved V gene, and the remainder is unexplained. The sample profile shows under 120,000 clones; roughly 80% of them were found once. The ten largest clones capture roughly 4.9% of the sample. The sample comprised PBMCs. These receptors all come from a female donor in good health and CMV-seropositive.

The chain carries TRBV7-2 and TRBJ2-7; D may be TRBD1 (6 bases). The V end was cut by 6 bases, the J end by 5 bases, with 17 bases between. Looked up from germline, CDR1 is SGHTA and CDR2 is FQGNSA. The CDR3 contains 14 residues. The CDR3 nucleotides are TGTGCCAGCAGGGGGGCAGGGTCTGGGAACGAGCAGTACTTC. It specifies CASRGAGSGNEQYF. The full variable domain, with the rest looked up from reference TRBV7-2 and TRBJ2-7, is GAGVSQSPSNKVTEKGKDVELRCDPISGHTALYWYRQSLGQGLEFLIYFQGNSAPDKSGLPSDRFSAERTGGSVSTLTIQRTQQEDSAVYLCASRGAGSGNEQYFGPGTRLTVT.

The V gene is TRBV19, the J gene TRBJ2-7; TRBD2 matches at 11 bases. Trimming cost V 6 bases and J 7 bases; bases outside gene matches: 11. The CDR3 is 15 residues long. CDR1 LNHDA and CDR2 SQIVND come from the germline V gene (reference sequence). The CDR3 loop reads CASSPTTSGSGEQYF. The CDR3 coding sequence is TGTGCCAGTAGCCCCACTACTAGCGGGAGTGGGGAGCAGTACTTC.

CDR3 protein: CASSPTGGPSQPQHF. The CDR3 region has the DNA TGTGCCAGCAGTCCGACAGGGGGCCCAAGTCAGCCCCAGCATTTT. The J gene is TRBJ1-5, the V gene TRBV2; the match to TRBD1 covers 10 bases. This CDR3 region has 15 residues. Germline V gene data show CDR1 as SNHLY and CDR2 as FYNNEI. Trimming at V came to 5 bases and at J to 6 bases, leaving 7 bases not matched to a gene.

This chain joins TRBV5-1 and TRBJ2-3; weak D call: TRBD2 (6 bases). V lost 5 bases to trimming and J lost 1 base, with 17 bases between them. From germline, CDR1 is SGHRS and CDR2 YFSETQ. The CDR3 covers 16 residues. The CDR3 is CASRYSGGSGTDTQYF. CDR3 DNA: TGCGCCAGCAGGTACTCAGGAGGGAGTGGCACAGATACGCAGTATTTT.

This chain links TRBV7-8 with TRBJ1-5; 11 positions match TRBD1. V was clipped by 5 bases and J by 2 bases; unmatched bases: 11. The CDR3 runs to 18 residues. Germline V gene data show CDR1 as SGHVS and CDR2 as FQNEAQ. CDR3 region: CASSVTGTGGSGNQPQHF. CDR3 nucleotides: TGTGCCAGCAGCGTTACCGGGACAGGGGGTTCTGGCAATCAGCCCCAGCATTTT.

This clone was seen just once. The chain has TRBV18 and TRBJ1-1, with D unresolved. The CDR3 spans 13 residues. The V end lost 3 bases, the J end lost 5 bases, and 10 bases lay between the germline ends. Germline assignment: CDR1 KGHSH and CDR2 LQKENI. The chain's CDR3 is CASSPREVTEAFF. The CDR3 DNA follows: TGTGCCAGCTCACCCCGGGAGGTTACTGAAGCTTTCTTT.

This clone was seen only once. At the DNA level, this CDR3 is encoded by other sequences in the same sample as well. This rearrangement joins TRBV2 to TRBJ1-6; D remains unclear. The CDR3 length is 16 residues. The V and J ends lost 6 bases and 5 bases respectively, with 17 bases between them. The germline CDR1 and CDR2 sequences are SNHLY and FYNNEI. DNA for the CDR3: TGTGCCAGCAGAGCATATAGGACGAGGGATAATTCACCCCTCCACTTT. It yields the protein CASRAYRTRDNSPLHF.

The V call is TRBV7-2, the J call TRBJ2-1, with D possibly matching TRBD1 (6 bases). The CDR3 has 14 amino acids. The V gene's germline CDR1 is SGHTA and CDR2 FQGNSA. Trimming removed 1 base at V and 8 bases at J, with 12 bases between. The CDR3 DNA reads TGTGCCAGCAGCTTAGAGCAGGGGACACATGAGCAGTTCTTC. It yields the protein CASSLEQGTHEQFF.

The chain is built from TRBV4-3 and TRBJ2-5, with 12 bases matching TRBD1. Germline assignment: CDR1 LGHNA and CDR2 YSLEER. The trim removed 1 base at V and 7 bases at J, leaving 4 bases unmatched. CDR3 length equals 15 residues. In nucleotides, the CDR3 is TGCGCCAGCAGCCAAGCCGGGACAGGGGGCGGGACCCAGTACTTC. As protein: CASSQAGTGGGTQYF.

The chain uses TRBV5-1 and TRBJ2-5, with 8 bases identical to TRBD2. Germline lookup yields CDR1 SGHRS and CDR2 YFSETQ. Trimming at V came to 4 bases and at J to 5 bases, leaving 7 bases not matched to a gene. CDR3 size: 14 residues. For the CDR3, the DNA is TGCGCCAGCAGCGTGGGCCGGGGGGGCGAGACCCAGTACTTC. It yields the protein CASSVGRGGETQYF.

CDR3 sequence: CASSEEDRSYNEQFF. CDR3 DNA sequence: TGTGCCAGCAGTGAGGAGGACAGGTCCTACAATGAGCAGTTCTTC. V usage is TRBV2 and J usage is TRBJ2-1; 7 bases line up with TRBD1. Looked up from germline, CDR1 is SNHLY and CDR2 is FYNNEI. This CDR3 is built from 15 residues. The trim removed 3 bases at V and 1 base at J, leaving 3 bases unmatched. Combining the CDR3 with reference TRBV2 and TRBJ2-1 gives the whole variable domain EPEVTQTPSHQVTQMGQEVILRCVPISNHLYFYWYRQILGQKVEFLVSFYNNEISEKSEIFDDQFSVERPDGSNFTLKIRSTKLEDSAMYFCASSEEDRSYNEQFFGPGTRLTVL.

The CDR3 loop is CATSRDHQANYGYTF. As DNA, the CDR3 is TGTGCCACCAGCAGAGATCATCAGGCGAACTATGGCTACACCTTC. The V and J genes are TRBV15 and TRBJ1-2; D gene uncertain. Germline V CDR1 and CDR2: LNHNV, YYDKDF (reference sequence). Trimming stripped 0 bases from V and 2 bases from J, with 10 bases between. This CDR3 spans 15 amino acids.

CDR3 DNA: TGCGCCAGCAGCCGATCGGACAGGGACCCCTACGAGCAGTACTTC. Its translation: CASSRSDRDPYEQYF. The rearrangement uses TRBV4-1 and TRBJ2-7, with 8 positions matching TRBD1. This CDR3 region has 15 residues. V shed 4 bases and J 2 bases; nucleotides not matched to a gene: 7. CDR1 is MGHRA and CDR2 is YSYEKL in the germline V gene.

V usage is TRBV9 and J usage is TRBJ1-2; 9 bases agree with TRBD1. Germline CDR1 reads SGDLS; CDR2 reads YYNGEE. The CDR3 is made up of 15 amino acids. The V and J ends lost 2 bases and 2 bases, in that order; junction bases with no gene match: 4. CDR3 nucleotide sequence: TGTGCCAGCAGCGTGGGGACAGGGTTAAACTATGGCTACACCTTC. Encoded protein: CASSVGTGLNYGYTF. The variable domain in full, completed from reference TRBV9 and TRBJ1-2, reads DSGVTQTPKHLITATGQRVTLRCSPRSGDLSVYWYQQSLDQGLQFLIQYYNGEERAKGNILERFSAQQFPDLHSELNLSSLELGDSALYFCASSVGTGLNYGYTFGSGTRLTVV.

The V and J genes are TRBV7-8 and TRBJ1-2, with a weak D call TRBD1 (6 bases). This CDR3 region has 16 residues. Germline CDR1 and CDR2: SGHVS and FQNEAQ. Trimming cost V 5 bases and J 4 bases, with 20 bases left between them. The CDR3 coding sequence is TGTGCCAGCAGCCCAGAAGGGGGGGGCGGCAGCTATGGCTACACCTTC. This encodes CASSPEGGGGSYGYTF.

This sequence joins TRBV28 and TRBJ1-5, with D hard to call. The CDR3 is made up of 12 amino acids. The germline V gene encodes CDR1 MDHEN and CDR2 SYDVKM. The V end lost 7 bases, the J end lost 6 bases, and 10 bases lay between the germline ends. The CDR3 loop reads CASTLAGQPQHF. CDR3 coding DNA: TGTGCCAGCACCCTAGCGGGTCAGCCCCAGCATTTT. Drawing the rest from reference TRBV28 and TRBJ1-5, the complete variable domain is DVKVTQSSRYLVKRTGEKVFLECVQDMDHENMFWYRQDPGLGLRLIYFSYDVKMKEKGDIPEGYSVSREKKERFSLILESASTNQTSMYLCASTLAGQPQHFGDGTRLSIL.

The chain uses TRBV15 and TRBJ2-1, with TRBD2 matching 13 bases. Germline CDR1 is LNHNV and CDR2 is YYDKDF (reference sequence). J gave up 7 bases and V 2 bases, and 8 bases lay outside the gene matches. CDR3 length: 17 amino acids. The DNA of the CDR3 is TGTGCCACCAGCAGAAAAACCGGGACTAGCGGGAAGAATGAGCAGTTCTTC. Encoded protein: CATSRKTGTSGKNEQFF. The variable domain in full, completed from reference TRBV15 and TRBJ2-1, reads DAMVIQNPRYQVTQFGKPVTLSCSQTLNHNVMYWYQQKSSQAPKLLFHYYDKDFNNEADTPDNFQSRRPNTSFCFLDIRSPGLGDTAMYLCATSRKTGTSGKNEQFFGPGTRLTVL.

The rearrangement joins TRBV28 to TRBJ2-7, with D unresolved. V lost 3 bases and J lost 3, with 12 bases in between. CDR1 is MDHEN and CDR2 is SYDVKM in the germline V gene. The CDR3 is 14 amino acids. CDR3 sequence: CASSLRVVNYEQYF. In DNA form, the CDR3 reads TGTGCCAGCAGTTTGCGCGTTGTAAACTACGAGCAGTACTTC.

The V call is TRBV6-5, the J call TRBJ1-2; TRBD1 matches at 8 bases. This CDR3 is built from 13 residues. From germline, CDR1 is MNHEY and CDR2 SVGAGI. Trimming at V came to 5 bases and at J to 4 bases, leaving 3 bases not matched to a gene. CDR3 in amino acids: CASSKDRAYGYTF. For the CDR3, the DNA is TGTGCCAGCAGTAAGGACAGGGCCTATGGCTACACCTTC.

CDR3 residues: CASSTGRDNYEQYF. In DNA, the CDR3 is TGTGCCAGCAGCACCGGCCGGGACAACTACGAGCAGTACTTC. V is TRBV11-2 and J is TRBJ2-7; possible D gene TRBD1, 6 bases. The CDR3 is 14 amino acids. Looked up from germline, CDR1 is SGHAT and CDR2 is FQNNGV. V lost 5 bases and J lost 3, with 14 bases in between.

V usage is TRBV28 and J usage is TRBJ2-5; 9 bases align to TRBD1. The last part of the DNA fits TRBJ2-7 better; the J call may be wrong. There are 14 residues in the CDR3. CDR1 MDHEN and CDR2 SYDVKM come from the germline V gene. CDR3 protein: CASSFGTGSYEQYF. In DNA form, the CDR3 reads TGTGCCAGCAGTTTCGGGACAGGGTCCTACGAGCAGTACTTC.

Comments on this clone: The junction differs from germline at one of its ends, possibly a read error. The chain carries TRBV7-7 and TRBJ2-5, with a possible D match to TRBD2 (7 bases). From germline, CDR1 is SSHAT and CDR2 FNYEAQ (reference sequence). The CDR3 loop spans 16 amino acids. As DNA, the CDR3 is TGTGCTAGCAGCCGGGGGCTAGCGGTGGACAAAGAGACCCAGTACTTC. Amino acids: CASSRGLAVDKETQYF.

This clone was found once. The rearrangement joins TRBV30 to TRBJ2-4, with 7 bases identical to TRBD1. The CDR3 length is 11 residues. CDR1 and CDR2 from the germline V gene are GTSNPN and SVGIG (reference sequence). The junction had 2 bases not matched to a gene; V was cut back by 5 bases and J by 7 bases. The CDR3 nucleotides are TGTGCCTGGGGCAGGGGGAACATTCAGTACTTC. As protein: CAWGRGNIQYF.

The chain combines TRBV5-6 with TRBJ1-2, with 7 nucleotides matching TRBD1. The germline gives CDR1 SGHDT, CDR2 YYEEEE. This CDR3 has 14 residues. J lost 2 bases, V lost 3 bases, and 4 bases had no gene match. This chain's CDR3 is CASSSSTGNYGYTF. CDR3 bases: TGTGCCAGCAGCTCGTCGACAGGGAACTATGGCTACACCTTC.

The J gene is TRBJ1-5, the V gene TRBV27; D not certain. The CDR3 consists of 15 residues. Trimming took 3 bases from V and 2 from J, leaving 11 bases between them. CDR1 and CDR2 from the germline V gene are MNHEY and SMNVEV (reference sequence). Here the CDR3 DNA reads TGTGCCAGCAGTTTTAGGCCGGCGGGCAATCAGCCCCAGCATTTT. Translated, it gives CASSFRPAGNQPQHF.

This chain uses TRBV6-1 with TRBJ2-5; D is possibly TRBD2 (5 bases). Germline-derived CDR1 and CDR2 are MNHNS and SASEGT. V lost 7 bases and J 5 bases, leaving 17 bases between the germline ends. The CDR3 loop spans 14 amino acids. CDR3 sequence: CASTRPELVETQYF. Written as DNA, the CDR3 is TGTGCCAGCACCCGACCAGAACTAGTGGAGACCCAGTACTTC.

The CDR3 sequence is CASRHRQGSYGYTF. CDR3 in DNA: TGTGCCAGCAGACACCGACAGGGAAGCTATGGCTACACCTTC. This chain connects TRBV28 to TRBJ1-2, with 7 bases matching TRBD1. Germline-derived CDR1 and CDR2 are MDHEN and SYDVKM. J was trimmed by 4 bases and V by 6 bases; bases with no gene match: 8. The CDR3 totals 14 residues.

The V call is TRBV7-8, the J call TRBJ2-1; D gene unclear. CDR3 size: 13 residues. The V end was cut by 5 bases, the J end by 9 bases, with 14 bases between. CDR1 and CDR2 (germline): SGHVS, FQNEAQ. The CDR3 reads CASSPVQYGEQFF. DNA of the CDR3: TGTGCCAGCAGCCCCGTCCAGTATGGTGAGCAGTTCTTC.

The chain uses TRBV4-2 and TRBJ2-5, with 9 bases fitting TRBD2. Germline trimming cut 0 bases from V and 0 bases from J; bases unmatched to any gene: 14. The CDR3 is 20 residues long. Germline CDR1 and CDR2: LGHNA and YNFKEQ. The CDR3 loop is CASSQDQQGLAALYQETQYF. The CDR3 bases are TGTGCCAGCAGCCAAGATCAGCAGGGACTAGCCGCCCTCTACCAAGAGACCCAGTACTTC.